This TCR beta chain was observed in a study of beta chain features in type 1 diabetes. The wider study: Patient and healthy donor groups were alike in age, gender and cell yields.

As regards this clone: Its matching antigen is unknown.

General study results and limits: More deletions and fewer insertions at VDJ junctions were found in patients with type 1 diabetes. Within patients, naive, central memory and Treg TCRB repertoires seemed more similar than within healthy donors. Among all four CD4+ subsets, Type 1 diabetes patients had TCRB CDR3s that were moderately but significantly shorter.

Expressed TCRB transcripts got sequenced, as all isolated RNA was reverse transcribed. Clones were sequenced by immunoSEQ multiplex PCR, and TCRdb holds only the in-frame ones, with some missing. The sample lists about 270,000 clones, roughly 13% seen once, with approximately 0.015% in the top ten. The CDR3 loop spans 14 amino acids. The J segment lost 5 bases and the V segment lost 4 bases, leaving 6 bases of the junction unmatched. The germline gives CDR1 MNHEY, CDR2 SVGAGI. Sorting that relied on CD45RO/CCR7/CD25/CD127/CD95/CD27 yielded CD4+ naive, central memory, regulatory and stem cell-like memory cells.

The chain employs TRBV6-5 and TRBJ1-1; 8 positions agree with TRBD1. This TCR derives from a man aged 25-45 years with type 1 diabetes. Input material: naive CD4+ T cells from blood. In DNA, the CDR3 is TGTGCCAGCAGTTCCGGACAGGGTAGGACTGAAGCTTTCTTT. Protein: CASSSGQGRTEAFF.